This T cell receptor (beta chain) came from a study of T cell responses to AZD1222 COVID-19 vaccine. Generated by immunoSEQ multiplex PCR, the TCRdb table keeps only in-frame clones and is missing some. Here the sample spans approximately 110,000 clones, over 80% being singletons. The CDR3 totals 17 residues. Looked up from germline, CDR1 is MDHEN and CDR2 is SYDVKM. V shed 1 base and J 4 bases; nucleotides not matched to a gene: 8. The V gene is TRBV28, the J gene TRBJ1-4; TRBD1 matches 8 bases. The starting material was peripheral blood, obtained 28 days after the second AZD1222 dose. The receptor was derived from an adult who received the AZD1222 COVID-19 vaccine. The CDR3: CASSLLGRGQGNEKLFF. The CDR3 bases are TGTGCCAGCAGTTTATTAGGCAGGGGGCAGGGTAATGAAAAACTGTTTTTT.